The 26 T cell receptor beta chains listed next were all sequenced from one sample in a study of blood T cell repertoires in COVID-19. Measured with immunoSEQ multiplex PCR; TCRdb has only the in-frame clones, and not every one. The data contain approximately 27,000 clones, roughly 87% of them singletons. The specimen sequenced was peripheral blood. The receptors shown here come from a human donor with acute or convalescent COVID-19. The donor label of this sample is uncertain.

This sequence joins TRBV6-6 and TRBJ1-6, with 9 bases identical to TRBD1. Trimming took 2 bases from V and 6 from J; bases not matched to a gene: 5. CDR1 and CDR2 from the germline V gene are MNHNY and SVGAGI (reference sequence). The CDR3 contains 16 residues. This CDR3 is CASSYRSGQGNSPLHF. The CDR3 region has the DNA TGTGCCAGCAGTTACCGGTCGGGACAGGGTAATTCACCCCTCCACTTT.

The rearrangement links TRBV6-5 to TRBJ2-7; 8 bases are a match to TRBD1. The V and J ends lost 6 bases and 1 base, in that order; junction bases with no gene match: 8. Germline assignment: CDR1 MNHEY and CDR2 SVGAGI. The CDR3 is 15 amino acids. In DNA form, the CDR3 reads TGTGCCAGCAGATTGGGGACAGGAGATTCCTACGAGCAGTACTTC. Amino acid sequence: CASRLGTGDSYEQYF.

The chain recombines TRBV14 with TRBJ2-5; D might be TRBD1 (6 bases). The CDR3 covers 15 residues. CDR1 and CDR2 (germline): SGHDN, FVKESK. The V end was cut by 2 bases, the J end by 2 bases, with 12 bases between. The CDR3 DNA is TGTGCCAGCAGCCAACCGGGACAACTACAAGAGACCCAGTACTTC. It is translated as CASSQPGQLQETQYF.

The chain joins TRBV12-2 to TRBJ2-7; TRBD1, as called in the table, went unchecked against the DNA. TRBV12-2 is a recognized pseudogene. The CDR3 has 15 residues. The DNA for the CDR3 is TGTGCAAGTCGCCAACAGGGACCGTTCAGGGGCGAGCAGTACTTC. Translating gives CASRQQGPFRGEQYF.

V gene TRBV27 combines with J gene TRBJ2-2, with TRBD1 matching 8 bases. The germline CDR1 and CDR2 sequences are MNHEY and SMNVEV (reference sequence). With 3 bases clipped from V and 7 bases from J, the junction kept 7 bases outside the gene matches. The CDR3 is made up of 15 amino acids. CDR3 loop: CASSLPRGHGGELFF. The CDR3 bases are TGTGCCAGCAGTTTGCCCAGGGGGCATGGCGGGGAGCTGTTTTTT.

This clone was counted once. V and J are TRBV24-1 and TRBJ1-2; 10 nucleotides match TRBD1. The ends lost 4 bases at V and 5 bases at J; junction bases unmatched: 15. Germline assignment: CDR1 KGHDR and CDR2 SFDVKD. The CDR3 runs to 18 residues. The CDR3 DNA sequence: TGTGCCACCAGTGACCCACGGGACAGGGGTGGTTTCGGTTATGGCTACACCTTC. It translates to CATSDPRDRGGFGYGYTF.

The V call is TRBV6-5, the J call TRBJ1-5; no reliable D call. Trimming stripped 6 bases from V and 5 bases from J, with 14 bases between. CDR1 is MNHEY and CDR2 is SVGAGI in the germline V gene. The length of the CDR3 is 14 residues. CDR3 coding DNA: TGTGCCAGCAGGGCCTACAGAAATGATCAGCCCCAGCATTTT. It is translated as CASRAYRNDQPQHF.

This clone came up a few times. CDR3 loop: CSVEEPSYSNTEAFF. CDR3 bases: TGCAGCGTTGAAGAACCCTCCTACTCCAACACTGAAGCTTTCTTT. J is TRBJ1-1 and V is TRBV29-1; no definite D call. Germline V gene sequence: CDR1 SQVTM, CDR2 ANQGSEA. The ends were cut back, 0 bases at V and 2 bases at J, with 13 bases in the middle. This CDR3 is built from 15 residues.

V and J are TRBV10-3 and TRBJ1-2; D unresolved. CDR1 is ENHRY, CDR2 SYGVKD, per germline. The germline V and J ends were trimmed by 5 bases and 2 bases, with 12 bases remaining between them. The CDR3 is 14 residues long. The CDR3 nucleotides are TGTGCCATCAGTCCCAATACACAGAACTATGGCTACACCTTC. It translates to CAISPNTQNYGYTF.

V gene TRBV6-5 combines with J gene TRBJ2-4, with D possibly being TRBD1 (6 bases). The CDR3 runs to 15 residues. Trimming shortened V by 0 bases and J by 6 bases, and 12 bases separated the two germline ends. The germline V gene encodes CDR1 MNHEY and CDR2 SVGAGI. CDR3 sequence reads: CASSYSRGFGNIQYF. The CDR3 DNA reads as TGTGCCAGCAGTTACTCCAGGGGATTTGGAAACATTCAGTACTTC.

This chain links TRBV19 with TRBJ2-1; the D gene is possibly TRBD1 (5 bases). CDR1 and CDR2 from the germline V gene are LNHDA and SQIVND (reference sequence). This CDR3 is built from 14 residues. Trimming left V 5 bases short and J 11 bases short, with 19 bases between. The CDR3 coding sequence is TGTGCCAGTAGTCCATCAGACAGTGCAATGAAGCAGTTCTTC. Protein: CASSPSDSAMKQFF.

The V gene is TRBV5-1, the J gene TRBJ2-1; TRBD2 agrees at 9 bases. This CDR3 is built from 14 residues. Germline assignment: CDR1 SGHRS and CDR2 YFSETQ. V was pared by 1 base and J by 6 bases, with 2 bases of the junction left unmatched. CDR3 DNA sequence: TGCGCCAGCAGCTTGTCTAGCGGGGCCAATGAGCAGTTCTTC. Translated, it gives CASSLSSGANEQFF.

J is TRBJ1-1 and V is TRBV12-5, with a possible D match to TRBD1 (6 bases). Per the germline V gene, CDR1 is LGHNT and CDR2 is FRNRAP. Deletions cut 3 bases from V and 0 bases from J, with 11 bases between. This CDR3 region has 15 residues. DNA of the CDR3: TGTGCTAGTGGTTTCCACAGGGTTCTGAACACTGAAGCTTTCTTT. This encodes CASGFHRVLNTEAFF.

The chain employs TRBV2 and TRBJ2-5; TRBD2 matches 7 bases. The CDR3 runs 15 residues. Germline V CDR1 and CDR2: SNHLY, FYNNEI. After removal of 3 bases from V and 4 bases from J, the junction contained 8 bases not matched to a gene. CDR3 residues: CASSDGFGRVETQYF. Written as DNA, the CDR3 is TGTGCCAGCAGTGATGGTTTTGGGAGGGTAGAGACCCAGTACTTC.

The chain couples TRBV5-1 to TRBJ1-1; 7 bases agree with TRBD1. Germline V lookup: CDR1 SGHRS, CDR2 YFSETQ. J lost 1 base, V lost 5 bases, and 5 bases had no gene match. This CDR3 comprises 14 residues. The CDR3 DNA follows: TGCGCCAGCAGAACCGGGACAGAGAACACTGAAGCTTTCTTT. Translated, it gives CASRTGTENTEAFF.

The chain combines TRBV24-1 with TRBJ1-4; D gene uncertain. Germline CDR1 and CDR2: KGHDR and SFDVKD. Trimming took off 4 bases at V and 6 bases at J, with 5 bases between the two ends. The CDR3 sequence is 12 residues long. The CDR3 sequence is CATSDPYEKLFF. The CDR3 bases are TGTGCCACCAGTGACCCTTATGAAAAACTGTTTTTT.

The CDR3: CATSRRGGSMNTEAFF. CDR3 sequence (DNA): TGTGCCACCAGCAGGAGAGGGGGCAGCATGAACACTGAAGCTTTCTTT. The chain employs TRBV15 and TRBJ1-1; TRBD1 aligns across 7 bases. In germline, CDR1 is LNHNV, CDR2 YYDKDF (reference sequence). The CDR3 covers 16 residues. Germline trimming cut 3 bases from V and 0 bases from J; bases unmatched to any gene: 7.

The V gene is TRBV6-2 or TRBV6-3, the J gene TRBJ2-1, with 7 bases aligning to TRBD1. With V trimmed by 5 bases and J by 9 bases, 19 bases remained unmatched. Germline V gene sequence: CDR1 MNHEY, CDR2 SVGEGT. This CDR3 spans 17 amino acids. DNA of the CDR3: TGTGCCAGCAGTCACGATAACAGGGGCGGGTGGGTAAGTGAGCAGTTCTTC. This sequence encodes CASSHDNRGGWVSEQFF.

V usage is TRBV15 and J usage is TRBJ2-2; D not certain. The CDR3 has 16 residues. CDR1 and CDR2 (germline): LNHNV, YYDKDF (reference sequence). Trimming cost V 3 bases and J 3 bases, with 14 bases left between them. This CDR3 reads CATSSFQVSDTGELFF. For the CDR3, the DNA is TGTGCCACCAGCAGTTTCCAGGTCTCGGACACCGGGGAGCTGTTTTTT.

This sequence joins TRBV24-1 and TRBJ1-3, with D tentatively TRBD1 (6 bases). The germline CDR1 and CDR2 sequences are KGHDR and SFDVKD. The V end was cut by 7 bases, the J end by 2 bases, with 17 bases between. The CDR3 consists of 16 residues. CDR3 sequence reads: CATRGQTGDPGNTIYF. DNA of the CDR3: TGTGCCACCAGGGGCCAGACAGGAGACCCTGGAAACACCATATATTTT.

The chain couples TRBV6-1 to TRBJ2-5; D might be TRBD2 (6 bases). This CDR3 is 16 amino acids long. Trimming took 1 base from V and 1 from J, leaving 13 bases between them. Germline assignment: CDR1 MNHNS and CDR2 SASEGT. CDR3 in amino acids: CASSEEVSGVQETQYF. In DNA, the CDR3 is TGTGCCAGCAGTGAAGAAGTATCGGGGGTCCAAGAGACCCAGTACTTC.

The V gene is TRBV19, the J gene TRBJ2-5, with D perhaps TRBD2 (5 bases). Germline CDR1 reads LNHDA; CDR2 reads SQIVND (reference sequence). The CDR3 length is 12 residues. The germline V and J ends were trimmed by 5 bases and 5 bases, with 9 bases remaining between them. CDR3 protein: CASSRRGETQYF. CDR3 bases: TGTGCCAGTAGTCGGAGAGGGGAGACCCAGTACTTC.

This chain connects TRBV6-5 to TRBJ2-7; the match to TRBD2 covers 10 bases. Germline V CDR1 and CDR2: MNHEY, SVGAGI. With V trimmed by 6 bases and J by 2 bases, 7 bases remained unmatched. This CDR3 contains 15 residues. Written as DNA, the CDR3 is TGTGCCAGCAGACCAACTAGCGGGACTACCTACGAGCAGTACTTC. As protein: CASRPTSGTTYEQYF.

This clone was counted between two and nine times. The V and J genes are TRBV3-1 (or the pseudogene TRBV3-2) and TRBJ1-2, with 7 nucleotides matching TRBD1. J was trimmed by 2 bases and V by 1 base; bases with no gene match: 4. This CDR3 spans 15 amino acids. The germline CDR1 and CDR2 sequences are LGHDT and YNNKEL (reference sequence). CDR3 DNA: TGTGCCAGCAGCCAAGTCACAGGGGCGAACTATGGCTACACCTTC. Translated: CASSQVTGANYGYTF.

The chain employs TRBV28 and TRBJ1-2, with 8 positions matching TRBD1. The CDR3 runs to 14 residues. CDR1 and CDR2 (germline): MDHEN, SYDVKM. V was clipped by 7 bases and J by 5 bases; unmatched bases: 9. The CDR3 is CASISGTGLYGYTF. Here the CDR3 DNA reads TGTGCCAGCATATCCGGGACAGGCCTTTATGGCTACACCTTC.

V and J are TRBV28 and TRBJ2-7, with D perhaps matching TRBD1 (6 bases). Between the trimmed V and J ends, which lost 7 bases and 0 bases, there was a span of 13 bases. CDR3 length: 14 residues. Germline CDR1 is MDHEN and CDR2 is SYDVKM. CDR3 DNA sequence: TGTGCCAGCATCCAGGGGCAGCTCTCCTACGAGCAGTACTTC. Its translation: CASIQGQLSYEQYF.